This T cell receptor beta chain was documented in a study of technical replicates of blood from a handful of donors. Germline CDR1 MDHEN, CDR2 SYDVKM. The V and J ends lost 8 bases and 2 bases, in that order; junction bases with no gene match: 13. This CDR3 has 16 residues. Sequencing used immunoSEQ multiplex PCR; TCRdb keeps in-frame clones, though not all of them. The data contain 50,000 to 65,000 clones, 80% to 95% of them singletons. This chain uses TRBV28 with TRBJ2-5; the match to TRBD1 covers 8 bases. The material sequenced was PBMCs. This receptor was identified in a human donor in good health. Some clones in this sample may be carry-over from other donors' samples. This CDR3 is CASLTRTGRNQETQYF. The DNA of the CDR3 is TGTGCCAGCCTAACGAGGACAGGGAGAAATCAAGAGACCCAGTACTTC.